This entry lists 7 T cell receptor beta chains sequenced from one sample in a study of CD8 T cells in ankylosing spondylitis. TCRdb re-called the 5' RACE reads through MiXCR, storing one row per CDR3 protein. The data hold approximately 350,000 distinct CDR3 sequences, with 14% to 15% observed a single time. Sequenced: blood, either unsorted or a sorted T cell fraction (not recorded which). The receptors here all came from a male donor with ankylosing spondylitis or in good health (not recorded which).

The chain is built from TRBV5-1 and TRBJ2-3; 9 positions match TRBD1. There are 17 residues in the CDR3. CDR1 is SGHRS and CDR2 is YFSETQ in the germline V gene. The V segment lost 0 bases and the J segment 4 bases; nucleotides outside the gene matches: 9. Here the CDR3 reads CASSLDGYRGRADTQYF. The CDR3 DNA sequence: TGCGCCAGCAGCTTGGATGGGTACAGGGGGCGCGCAGATACGCAGTATTTT.

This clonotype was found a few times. CDR3 bases: TGCAGTGCCCTACCCTCCCTGAACACTGAAGCTTTCTTT. Protein product: CSALPSLNTEAFF. The chain couples TRBV20-1 to TRBJ1-1, with no clear D. CDR1 DFQATT and CDR2 SNEGSKA come from the germline V gene (reference sequence). Trimming removed 6 bases at V and 0 bases at J, with 11 bases between. This CDR3 contains 13 residues.

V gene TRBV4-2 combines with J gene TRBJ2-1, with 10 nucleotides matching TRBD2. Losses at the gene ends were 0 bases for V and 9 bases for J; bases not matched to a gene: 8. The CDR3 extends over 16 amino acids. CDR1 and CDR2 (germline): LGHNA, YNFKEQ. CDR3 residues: CASSQDLGASGGEQFF. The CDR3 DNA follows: TGTGCCAGCAGCCAAGATCTGGGGGCTAGCGGGGGTGAGCAGTTCTTC.

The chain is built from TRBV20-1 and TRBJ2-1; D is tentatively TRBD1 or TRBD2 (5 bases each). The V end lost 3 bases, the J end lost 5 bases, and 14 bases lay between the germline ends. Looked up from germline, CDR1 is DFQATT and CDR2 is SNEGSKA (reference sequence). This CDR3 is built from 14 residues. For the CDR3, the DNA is TGCAGTGCTAGCCGGGGCCCCGCCAACAATGAGCAGTTCTTC. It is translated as CSASRGPANNEQFF.

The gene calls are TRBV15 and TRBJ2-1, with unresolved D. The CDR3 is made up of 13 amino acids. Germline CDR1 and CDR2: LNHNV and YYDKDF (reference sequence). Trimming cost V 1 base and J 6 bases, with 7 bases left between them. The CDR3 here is CATSRVDGNEQFF. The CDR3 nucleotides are TGTGCCACCAGCAGAGTAGATGGCAATGAGCAGTTCTTC.

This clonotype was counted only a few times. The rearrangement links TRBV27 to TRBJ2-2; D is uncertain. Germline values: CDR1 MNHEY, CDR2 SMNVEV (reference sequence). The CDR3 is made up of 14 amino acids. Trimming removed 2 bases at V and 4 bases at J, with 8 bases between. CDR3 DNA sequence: TGTGCCAGCAGTTTACGGGTGCGCACCGGGGAGCTGTTTTTT. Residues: CASSLRVRTGELFF.

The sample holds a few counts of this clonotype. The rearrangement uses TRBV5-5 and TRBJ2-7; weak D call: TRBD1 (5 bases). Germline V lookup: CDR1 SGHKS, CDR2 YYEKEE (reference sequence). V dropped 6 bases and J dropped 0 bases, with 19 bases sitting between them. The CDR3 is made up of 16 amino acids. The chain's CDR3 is CASTLWRTGDSYEQYF. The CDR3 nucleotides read TGTGCCAGCACCCTCTGGAGAACAGGTGACTCCTACGAGCAGTACTTC.